A single sample is the source of the 4 T cell receptor beta chains below, sequenced in a study of Graves' ophthalmopathy and Graves' hyperthyroidism. Researchers took RNA transcripts and amplified TCR beta CDR3 regions from them. HTBI-primed RT-PCR formed the first round, and a multiplex PCR formed the second. TCRdb recomputed calls from the multiplex PCR reads with MiXCR, one row per CDR3 protein. The table records 400,000 to 450,000 distinct CDR3 sequences, around a fifth of them present only once. Material: peripheral blood. All receptors come from a woman aged 18 to 35 with stable Graves' hyperthyroidism.

The sample holds a few counts of this clonotype. The chain links TRBV3-1 to TRBJ2-5; 11 bases align to TRBD2. V was pared by 4 bases and J by 1 base, with 5 bases of the junction left unmatched. Germline CDR1 reads LGHDT; CDR2 reads YNNKEL (reference sequence). The CDR3 has 16 amino acids. Written as DNA, the CDR3 is TGTGCCAGCAGCCTCCAACTAGCGGGAGCCCAAGAGACCCAGTACTTC. Encoded protein: CASSLQLAGAQETQYF.

This clonotype was seen ten or more times. This chain uses TRBV6-5 with TRBJ2-5, with 7 bases that match TRBD1. J was trimmed by 2 bases and V by 4 bases; bases with no gene match: 1. Germline-derived CDR1 and CDR2 are MNHEY and SVGAGI. The CDR3 is made up of 13 amino acids. CDR3 protein: CASSWDRQETQYF. As DNA, the CDR3 is TGTGCCAGCAGTTGGGACAGACAAGAGACCCAGTACTTC.

This clonotype was observed many times. The chain uses TRBV6-1 and TRBJ2-5; D gene uncertain. Trimming shortened V by 5 bases and J by 5 bases, and 9 bases separated the two germline ends. The CDR3 covers 12 residues. Germline CDR1 MNHNS, CDR2 SASEGT. The CDR3 nucleotides are TGTGCCAGCAGTCGGTTAAGGGAGACCCAGTACTTC. Translated, it gives CASSRLRETQYF.

Ten or more counts support this clonotype. The chain carries TRBV6-1 and TRBJ1-2, with 8 bases fitting TRBD1. CDR1 and CDR2 (germline): MNHNS, SASEGT. CDR3 length: 15 amino acids. V was clipped by 1 base and J by 7 bases; unmatched bases: 8. The CDR3 spells CASSEDFQGAGGYTF. As DNA, the CDR3 is TGTGCCAGCAGTGAAGATTTTCAGGGGGCAGGTGGCTACACCTTC.